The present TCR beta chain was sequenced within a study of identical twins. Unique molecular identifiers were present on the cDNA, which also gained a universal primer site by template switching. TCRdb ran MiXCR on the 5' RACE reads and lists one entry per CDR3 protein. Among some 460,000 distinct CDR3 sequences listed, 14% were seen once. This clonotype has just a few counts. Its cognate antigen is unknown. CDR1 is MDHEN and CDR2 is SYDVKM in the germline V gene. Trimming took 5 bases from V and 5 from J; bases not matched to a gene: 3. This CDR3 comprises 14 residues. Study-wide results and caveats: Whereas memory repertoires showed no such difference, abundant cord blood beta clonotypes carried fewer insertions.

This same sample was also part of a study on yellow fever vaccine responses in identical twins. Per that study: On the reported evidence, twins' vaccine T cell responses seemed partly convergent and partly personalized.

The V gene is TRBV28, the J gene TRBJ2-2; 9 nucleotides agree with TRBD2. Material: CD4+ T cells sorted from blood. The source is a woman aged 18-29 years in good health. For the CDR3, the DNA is TGTGCCAGCAGTCCTAGCGGGACTACCGGGGAGCTGTTTTTT. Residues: CASSPSGTTGELFF.